These 20 T cell receptor beta chains were all obtained from the same sample, sequenced in a study of OX40 agonist ivuxolimab in advanced cancers. Here immunoSEQ multiplex PCR was the method, and the copy in TCRdb shows in-frame clones only, minus some. The data hold 67,000 or so clones, with around 85% observed a single time. The sequences come from CD4+ or CD8+ T cells sorted from blood, collected in a trial of the OX40 agonist ivuxolimab. The receptors shown here come from an adult with an advanced solid tumor such as melanoma, head and neck, liver or kidney cancer.

This clone was seen just once. The chain couples TRBV12-5 to TRBJ2-1; D is uncertain. Trimming took 6 bases from V and 5 from J, leaving 8 bases between them. The CDR3 is 12 amino acids. Germline-derived CDR1 and CDR2 are LGHNT and FRNRAP. The CDR3 DNA is TGTGCTAGTGGCCTGTCTCACAATGAGCAGTTCTTC. This encodes CASGLSHNEQFF.

The chain combines TRBV28 with TRBJ1-2; D gene unclear. The V and J ends lost 6 bases and 8 bases respectively, with 10 bases between them. From germline, CDR1 is MDHEN and CDR2 SYDVKM. The CDR3 has 11 amino acids. The chain's CDR3 is CASRTEGGYTF. The DNA for the CDR3 is TGTGCCAGCAGAACCGAAGGAGGCTACACCTTC.

This chain uses TRBV10-3 with TRBJ2-7; TRBD1 matches at 12 bases. This CDR3 has 15 residues. CDR1 is ENHRY, CDR2 SYGVKD, per germline. Losses at the gene ends were 7 bases for V and 2 bases for J; bases not matched to a gene: 6. The CDR3 DNA follows: TGTGCCATCAAGGGGACAGGGGGCGAGGCCTACGAGCAGTACTTC. Amino acids: CAIKGTGGEAYEQYF.

The chain uses TRBV7-9 and TRBJ2-5; D perhaps matches TRBD1 (5 bases). The J call is doubtful: the DNA matches TRBJ2-7 better. CDR3 length equals 14 residues. Germline values: CDR1 SEHNR, CDR2 FQNEAQ (reference sequence). Here the CDR3 reads CASIETRADHEQYF. CDR3 DNA sequence: TGTGCCAGCATTGAAACCAGGGCCGACCACGAGCAGTACTTC.

V is TRBV7-3 and J is TRBJ2-3; D gene ambiguous. The germline V gene encodes CDR1 SGHTA and CDR2 FQGTGA. V was cut by 4 bases and J by 5 bases, with 13 bases left in between. The CDR3 totals 14 residues. CDR3 in amino acids: CASSSRMTEDTQYF. The CDR3 bases are TGTGCCAGCAGCTCCCGTATGACCGAAGATACGCAGTATTTT.

The CDR3 is CASSWTSGSDQQFF. CDR3 coding DNA: TGTGCCAGCAGCTGGACTAGCGGGTCCGATCAGCAGTTCTTC. This chain joins TRBV11-1 and TRBJ2-1, with 11 nucleotides matching TRBD2. This CDR3 has 14 amino acids. With 4 bases clipped from V and 11 bases from J, the junction kept 7 bases outside the gene matches. Germline CDR1 is SGHAT and CDR2 is FQDESV (reference sequence).

The chain has TRBV12-2 and TRBJ2-2; TRBD2, the D gene given by the table, was not confirmed from the DNA. TRBV12-2 corresponds to a pseudogene. The CDR3 contains 13 residues. CDR3 region: CASRYLASGELFF. CDR3 bases: TGTGCAAGTCGCTACCTAGCGTCCGGGGAGCTGTTTTTT.

This sequence joins TRBV7-5 and TRBJ1-5; the table's D call, TRBD1, was not checked against the DNA. TRBV7-5 is given as a pseudogene. CDR3 length: 15 residues. CDR3 loop: CARSPMTYSNQPQHF. The CDR3 DNA is TGTGCCAGAAGTCCGATGACATATAGCAATCAGCCCCAGCATTTT.

This clone was picked up a small number of times. V usage is TRBV6-4 and J usage is TRBJ2-1; TRBD2 agrees at 12 bases. The CDR3 runs to 16 residues. Trimming cost V 6 bases and J 8 bases; bases outside gene matches: 11. Germline assignment: CDR1 MRHNA and CDR2 SNTAGT. The CDR3 DNA sequence: TGTGCCAGCAGCAGGACTAGCGGGGTCCCCGAGCATGAGCAGTTCTTC. Encoded protein: CASSRTSGVPEHEQFF.

This clone was observed a handful of times. The chain carries TRBV13 and TRBJ2-3; 9 bases map to TRBD2. From germline, CDR1 is PRHDT and CDR2 FYEKMQ (reference sequence). This CDR3 has 13 residues. The V and J ends lost 5 bases and 6 bases, in that order; junction bases with no gene match: 3. The CDR3 DNA follows: TGTGCCAGCAGCCTCCTAGCGGGGGATACGCAGTATTTT. This translates into CASSLLAGDTQYF.

CDR3 sequence (DNA): TGTGCCAGCAGCTTAAGGTCCTTGGGCGGAGATACGCAGTATTTT. It codes for CASSLRSLGGDTQYF. The chain uses TRBV7-9 and TRBJ2-3, with D unresolved. The CDR3 sequence is 15 residues long. Per the germline V gene, CDR1 is SEHNR and CDR2 is FQNEAQ (reference sequence). The ends were cut back, 2 bases at V and 5 bases at J, with 14 bases in the middle.

CDR3 in amino acids: CASSRTDQEGQPQHF. The CDR3 DNA follows: TGTGCCAGCAGCCGCACGGACCAGGAGGGTCAGCCCCAGCATTTT. This rearrangement joins TRBV2 to TRBJ1-5; no reliable D call. Trimming pared 6 bases from V and 6 bases from J, leaving 18 bases between. There are 15 residues in the CDR3. CDR1 SNHLY and CDR2 FYNNEI come from the germline V gene.

The sample holds one count of this clone. This chain uses TRBV5-8 with TRBJ2-1; TRBD2 matches at 9 bases. The length of the CDR3 is 15 residues. CDR1 and CDR2 (germline): SGHTS, YDEGEE. V was clipped by 2 bases and J by 4 bases; unmatched bases: 4. The CDR3 nucleotides read TGTGCCAGCAGCTTTATAGCGGGGGATTACAATGAGCAGTTCTTC. Its protein product is CASSFIAGDYNEQFF.

This rearrangement joins TRBV5-5 to TRBJ1-3; 10 bases map to TRBD1. CDR1 is SGHKS and CDR2 is YYEKEE in the germline V gene (reference sequence). J was trimmed by 3 bases and V by 4 bases; bases with no gene match: 7. The CDR3 is made up of 16 amino acids. CDR3 DNA sequence: TGTGCCAGCAGCCTCAGACAGGGGGCGGATGGAAACACCATATATTTT. Its protein is CASSLRQGADGNTIYF.

The chain combines TRBV15 with TRBJ1-1, with D possibly matching TRBD1 (6 bases). V was shortened by 2 bases and J by 2 bases, with 12 bases between the two germline ends. Germline values: CDR1 LNHNV, CDR2 YYDKDF (reference sequence). The length of the CDR3 is 15 residues. CDR3 DNA sequence: TGTGCCACCAGCAGACCTGAAGGGGGTAACACTGAAGCTTTCTTT. It encodes CATSRPEGGNTEAFF.

The chain carries TRBV6-5 and TRBJ1-1, with TRBD1 identical over 7 bases. Trimming removed 0 bases from V and 4 bases from J; junction bases left unmatched: 2. Germline V gene sequence: CDR1 MNHEY, CDR2 SVGAGI. The CDR3 has 14 residues. The CDR3 DNA is TGTGCCAGCAGTTACTCGTCAGGGGGCACTGAAGCTTTCTTT. Encoded protein: CASSYSSGGTEAFF.

The chain is built from TRBV4-1 and TRBJ2-5; D remains unclear. Trimming stripped 2 bases from V and 8 bases from J, with 12 bases between. This CDR3 has 13 residues. CDR1 and CDR2 from the germline V gene are MGHRA and YSYEKL. This CDR3 is CASSQLVGGTQYF. The CDR3, as DNA: TGCGCCAGCAGCCAATTGGTTGGCGGTACCCAGTACTTC.

In this sample, this clone turned up once. The chain links TRBV4-1 to TRBJ2-7; 9 positions agree with TRBD2. Unmatched junction bases numbered 6, after V lost 0 bases and J lost 3 bases. The CDR3 sequence is 16 residues long. Germline CDR1 is MGHRA and CDR2 is YSYEKL. In DNA, the CDR3 is TGCGCCAGCAGCCAAGATAGGGCTAGCGGGAACTACGAGCAGTACTTC. Translated: CASSQDRASGNYEQYF.

The J gene is TRBJ2-1, the V gene TRBV18; D is uncertain. Trimming cost V 3 bases and J 7 bases, with 7 bases left between them. CDR3 length: 12 residues. CDR1 and CDR2 (germline): KGHSH, LQKENI. The CDR3 protein is CASSPDFNEQFF. DNA of the CDR3: TGTGCCAGCTCACCGGATTTTAATGAGCAGTTCTTC.

The chain links TRBV9 to TRBJ1-4, with D tentatively TRBD1 (6 bases). Germline V gives CDR1 SGDLS, CDR2 YYNGEE. The CDR3 totals 13 residues. With 4 bases removed from V and 8 bases from J, the gap between germline ends came to 12 bases. CDR3 protein: CASSSTGTEKLFF. In DNA, the CDR3 is TGTGCCAGCAGCTCGACAGGAACGGAAAAACTGTTTTTT.